The entry below describes one TCR beta chain. The antigen is undetermined. One end of the junction varies from germline; a read error may be responsible. Assay used: immunoSEQ multiplex PCR; TCRdb lists only in-frame clones, some missing. The top ten hold less than 0.55% of the sample, which has roughly 170,000 clones, almost 90% seen once. The CDR3 has 13 amino acids. Germline V lookup: CDR1 SGHRS, CDR2 YFSETQ. This sample is part of a study of T cell responses to AZD1222 COVID-19 vaccine. Study-level background: Second-dose schedules of about 4 or about 12 weeks were combined.

Points from the study as a whole: Two AZD1222 doses significantly raised spike-specific TCR breadth and depth over controls. Recipients of AZD1222 seropositive at baseline numbered only 6 or 7. Females outnumbered males among donors, who were mostly white British; clonal diversity was possibly underestimated.

V is TRBV5-1 and J is TRBJ1-1; D is perhaps TRBD1 (6 bases). This clonotype was obtained from an adult in good health. The starting material was peripheral blood, obtained on day 0 of AZD1222 vaccination. For the CDR3, the DNA is TGCGCCAGCAGCACCCGGGACAACACCGAAGCTTTCTTT. Its protein is CASSTRDNTEAFF.